Reported below is one T cell receptor beta chain. The antigen is unknown. V was pared by 0 bases and J by 6 bases, with 5 bases between. The CDR3 loop spans 13 amino acids. Germline values: CDR1 SGHNT, CDR2 YENEEA. Data came from immunoSEQ multiplex PCR; TCRdb stores just in-frame clones and leaves some out. This table has some 30,000 clones, more than 70% appearing once. This specimen comes from a study of OX40 agonist ivuxolimab in advanced cancers. Study background: A history of anti-PD-1, anti-PD-L1 or anti-CTLA-4 therapy was acceptable, and approximately 40% had some. There were three patients with partial responses, one having hepatocellular carcinoma and two cutaneous melanoma.

Study observations and caveats: Clonal expansion by week 6 occurred in CD4+ and CD8+ blood T cells (at 0.1 to 3.0 mg/kg).

Patients who had autoimmune disease history or got systemic immunosuppression were left out. The clonotype comes from an adult with an advanced solid tumor such as melanoma, head and neck, liver or kidney cancer. This chain uses TRBV11-3 with TRBJ2-2; D uncertain. The sample was CD4+ or CD8+ T cells sorted from blood, taken in a trial of the OX40 agonist ivuxolimab. For the CDR3, the DNA is TGTGCCAGCAGCTTAGATTCGCCCGGGGAGCTGTTTTTT. Protein product: CASSLDSPGELFF.